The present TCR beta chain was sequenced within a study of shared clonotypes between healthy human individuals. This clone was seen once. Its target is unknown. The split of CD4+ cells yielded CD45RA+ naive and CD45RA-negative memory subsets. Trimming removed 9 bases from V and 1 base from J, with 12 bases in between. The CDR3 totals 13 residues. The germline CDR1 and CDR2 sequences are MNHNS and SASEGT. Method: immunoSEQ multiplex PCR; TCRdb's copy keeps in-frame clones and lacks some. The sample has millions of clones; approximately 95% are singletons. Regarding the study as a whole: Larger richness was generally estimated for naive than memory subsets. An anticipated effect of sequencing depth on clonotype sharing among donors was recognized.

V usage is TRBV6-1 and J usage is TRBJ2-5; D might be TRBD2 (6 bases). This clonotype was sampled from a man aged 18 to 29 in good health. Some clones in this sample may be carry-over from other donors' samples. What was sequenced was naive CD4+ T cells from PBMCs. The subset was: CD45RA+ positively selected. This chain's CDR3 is CASRGRSQETQYF. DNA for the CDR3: TGTGCCAGTAGAGGGAGGTCCCAAGAGACCCAGTACTTC.